One T cell receptor beta chain is described in this entry. The record originates from a study of blood T cell repertoires in COVID-19. Study background: In each case, the material was cDNA or gDNA derived from T cells, B-cell-depleted T cells, or PBMCs.

As processed by the authors: Amplification from reference gene primers served as the basis for estimated nucleated cell counts. The protocol was immunoSEQ multiplex PCR, while the TCRdb copy is restricted to in-frame clones and leaves out a portion. V and J calls and clone size follow that table, whereas D and trimming were derived from the DNA. The top ten clones hold approximately 6.7% of a sample with about 200,000 clones, about nine tenths of them seen once. The sequencing sample was made of peripheral blood. This TCR came from a man in his forties with acute or convalescent COVID-19.

The CDR3 is CASSPRPGTGLRETQYF. CDR3 in DNA: TGTGCCAGTAGTCCTCGCCCCGGGACAGGGCTGAGAGAGACCCAGTACTTC. V is TRBV19 and J is TRBJ2-5; 9 bases agree with TRBD1. CDR3 length: 17 residues. Per germline, CDR1 LNHDA and CDR2 SQIVND (reference sequence). J gave up 4 bases and V 5 bases, and 14 bases lay outside the gene matches.